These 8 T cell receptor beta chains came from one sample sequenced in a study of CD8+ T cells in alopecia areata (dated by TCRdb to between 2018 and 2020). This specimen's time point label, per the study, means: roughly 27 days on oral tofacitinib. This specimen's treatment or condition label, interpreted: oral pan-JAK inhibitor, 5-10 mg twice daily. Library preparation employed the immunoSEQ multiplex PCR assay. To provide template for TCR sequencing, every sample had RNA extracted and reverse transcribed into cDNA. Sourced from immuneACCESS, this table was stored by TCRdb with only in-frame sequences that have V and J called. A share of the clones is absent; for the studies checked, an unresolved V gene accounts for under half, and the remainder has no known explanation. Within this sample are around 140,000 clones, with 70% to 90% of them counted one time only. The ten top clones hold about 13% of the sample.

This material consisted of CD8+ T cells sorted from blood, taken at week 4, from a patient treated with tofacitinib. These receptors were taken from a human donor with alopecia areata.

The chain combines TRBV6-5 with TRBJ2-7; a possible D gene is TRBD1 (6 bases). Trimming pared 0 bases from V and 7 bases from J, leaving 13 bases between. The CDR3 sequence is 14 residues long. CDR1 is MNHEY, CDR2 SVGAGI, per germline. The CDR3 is CASSYSGDQGEQYF. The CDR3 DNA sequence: TGTGCCAGCAGTTACTCGGGGGATCAGGGGGAGCAGTACTTC.

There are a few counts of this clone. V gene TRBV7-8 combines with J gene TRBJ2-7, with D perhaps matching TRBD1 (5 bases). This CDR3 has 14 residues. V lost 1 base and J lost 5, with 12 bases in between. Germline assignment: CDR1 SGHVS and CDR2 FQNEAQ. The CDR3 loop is CASSLVLDNDEQYF. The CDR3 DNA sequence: TGTGCCAGCAGCTTAGTGTTGGACAACGACGAGCAGTACTTC.

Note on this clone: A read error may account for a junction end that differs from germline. The CDR3 sequence: CASSRQGREGYTF. Written as DNA, the CDR3 is TGTGCCAGCAGCCGACAGGGGCGGGAAGGCTACACCTTC. This chain connects TRBV4-1 to TRBJ1-2, with 8 nucleotides matching TRBD1. The CDR3 sequence is 13 residues long. Germline lookup yields CDR1 MGHRA and CDR2 YSYEKL.

The CDR3 protein is CASSQIGGTGDGYTF. CDR3 sequence (DNA): TGCGCCAGCAGCCAGATAGGAGGGACAGGGGACGGCTACACCTTC. The chain has TRBV4-1 and TRBJ1-2, with 10 bases lining up with TRBD1. Trimming at V came to 3 bases and at J to 8 bases, leaving 9 bases not matched to a gene. Germline CDR1 and CDR2: MGHRA and YSYEKL. The CDR3 totals 15 residues.

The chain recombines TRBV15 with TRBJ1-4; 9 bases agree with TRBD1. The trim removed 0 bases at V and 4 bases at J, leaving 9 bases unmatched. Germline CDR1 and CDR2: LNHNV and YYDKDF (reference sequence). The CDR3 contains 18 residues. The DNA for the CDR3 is TGTGCCACCAGCAGAGATAAGGAACAGGGGGCCTTTAATGAAAAACTGTTTTTT. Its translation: CATSRDKEQGAFNEKLFF. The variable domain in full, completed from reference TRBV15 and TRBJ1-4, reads DAMVIQNPRYQVTQFGKPVTLSCSQTLNHNVMYWYQQKSSQAPKLLFHYYDKDFNNEADTPDNFQSRRPNTSFCFLDIRSPGLGDTAMYLCATSRDKEQGAFNEKLFFGSGTQLSVL.

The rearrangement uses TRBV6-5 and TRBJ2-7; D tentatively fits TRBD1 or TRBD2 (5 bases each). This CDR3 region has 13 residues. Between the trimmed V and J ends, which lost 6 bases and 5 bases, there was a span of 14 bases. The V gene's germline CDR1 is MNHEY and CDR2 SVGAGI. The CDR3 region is CASRRDWDDEQYF. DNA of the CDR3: TGTGCCAGCAGGCGCGACTGGGACGACGAGCAGTACTTC.

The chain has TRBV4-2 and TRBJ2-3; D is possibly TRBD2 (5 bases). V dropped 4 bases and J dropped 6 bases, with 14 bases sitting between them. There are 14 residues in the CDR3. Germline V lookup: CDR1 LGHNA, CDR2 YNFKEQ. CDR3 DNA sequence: TGTGCCAGCAGCCCTCTGGGGAGCTTTGATACGCAGTATTTT. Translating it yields CASSPLGSFDTQYF.

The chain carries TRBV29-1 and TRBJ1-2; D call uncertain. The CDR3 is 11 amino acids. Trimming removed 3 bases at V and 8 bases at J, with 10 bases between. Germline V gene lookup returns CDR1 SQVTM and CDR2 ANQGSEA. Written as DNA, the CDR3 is TGCAGCGTTGAGGAGACACAGGGCTACACCTTC. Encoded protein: CSVEETQGYTF. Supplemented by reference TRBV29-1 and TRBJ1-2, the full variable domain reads SAVISQKPSRDICQRGTSLTIQCQVDSQVTMMFWYRQQPGQSLTLIATANQGSEATYESGFVIDKFPISRPNLTFSTLTVSNMSPEDSSIYLCSVEETQGYTFGSGTRLTVV.